Included here is one T cell receptor (beta chain) sequence, with context. This specimen belongs to a study of blood T cell repertoires in COVID-19. Germline values: CDR1 SEHNR, CDR2 FQNEAQ (reference sequence). The CDR3 spans 14 residues. V was pared by 3 bases and J by 4 bases, with 13 bases between. Produced via immunoSEQ multiplex PCR; TCRdb's table is partial and in-frame only. The sample has under 450,000 clones, over 75% seen once. Source material: PBMCs or T cells enriched from blood (not recorded which). This chain links TRBV7-9 with TRBJ2-7; tentative D call: TRBD2 (5 bases). This clonotype originated in a woman aged 25 to 39 who had recovered from COVID-19. The CDR3 reads CASSFRAGGYEQYF. CDR3 nucleotides: TGTGCCAGCAGCTTCCGAGCCGGCGGGTACGAGCAGTACTTC.